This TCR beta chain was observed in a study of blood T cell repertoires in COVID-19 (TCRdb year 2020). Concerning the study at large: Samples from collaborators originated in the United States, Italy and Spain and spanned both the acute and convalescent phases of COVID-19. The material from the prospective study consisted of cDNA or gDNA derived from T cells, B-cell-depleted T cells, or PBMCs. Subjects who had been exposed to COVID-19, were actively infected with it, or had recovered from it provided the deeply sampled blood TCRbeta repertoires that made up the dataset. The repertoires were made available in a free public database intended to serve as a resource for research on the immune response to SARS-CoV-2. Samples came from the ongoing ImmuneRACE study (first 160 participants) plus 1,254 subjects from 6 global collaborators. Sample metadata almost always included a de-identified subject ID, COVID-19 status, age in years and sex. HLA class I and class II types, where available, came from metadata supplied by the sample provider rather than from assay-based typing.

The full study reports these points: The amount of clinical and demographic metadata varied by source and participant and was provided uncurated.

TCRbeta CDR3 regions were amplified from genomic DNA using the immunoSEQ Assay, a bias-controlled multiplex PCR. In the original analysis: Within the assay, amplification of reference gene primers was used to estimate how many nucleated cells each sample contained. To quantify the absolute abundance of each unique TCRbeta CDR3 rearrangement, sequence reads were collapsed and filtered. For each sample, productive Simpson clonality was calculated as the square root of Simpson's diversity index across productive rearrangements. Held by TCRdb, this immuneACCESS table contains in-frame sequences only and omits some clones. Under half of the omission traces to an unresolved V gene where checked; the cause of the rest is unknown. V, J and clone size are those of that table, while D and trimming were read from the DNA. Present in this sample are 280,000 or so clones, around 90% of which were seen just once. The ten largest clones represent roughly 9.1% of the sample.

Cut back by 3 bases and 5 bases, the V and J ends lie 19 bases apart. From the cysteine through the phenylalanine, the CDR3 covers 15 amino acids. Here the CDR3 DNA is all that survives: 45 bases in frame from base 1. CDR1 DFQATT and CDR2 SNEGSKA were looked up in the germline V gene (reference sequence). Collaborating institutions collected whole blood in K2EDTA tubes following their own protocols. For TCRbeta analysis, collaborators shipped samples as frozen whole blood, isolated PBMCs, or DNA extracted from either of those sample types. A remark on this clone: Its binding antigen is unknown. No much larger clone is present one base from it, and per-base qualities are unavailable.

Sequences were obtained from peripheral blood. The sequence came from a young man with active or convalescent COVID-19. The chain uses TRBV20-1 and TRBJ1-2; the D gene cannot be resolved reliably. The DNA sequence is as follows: TGCAGTGCTAGTGTGGGCCAAACAGTTTCATATGGCTACACCTTC. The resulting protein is CSASVGQTVSYGYTF.